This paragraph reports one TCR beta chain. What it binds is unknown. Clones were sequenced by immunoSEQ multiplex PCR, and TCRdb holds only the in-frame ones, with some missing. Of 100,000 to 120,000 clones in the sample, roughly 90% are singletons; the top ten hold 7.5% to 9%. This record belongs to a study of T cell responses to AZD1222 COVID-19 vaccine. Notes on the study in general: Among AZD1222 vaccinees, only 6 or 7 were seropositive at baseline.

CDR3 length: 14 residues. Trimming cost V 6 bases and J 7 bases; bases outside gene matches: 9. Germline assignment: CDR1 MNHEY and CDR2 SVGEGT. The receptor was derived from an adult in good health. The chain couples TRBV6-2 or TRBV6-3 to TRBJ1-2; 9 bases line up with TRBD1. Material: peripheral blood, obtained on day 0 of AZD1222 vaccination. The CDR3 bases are TGTGCCAGCAGACCTCTAGGGACAGGGTCTGGCTACACCTTC. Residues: CASRPLGTGSGYTF.